These 15 T cell receptor beta chains were all obtained from the same sample, sequenced in a study of blood T cells in healthy people across ages. Then a second PCR, running about 6 to 11 cycles, was carried out with a sample-barcoded 5' primer and a J-beta primer mix. From the 5' RACE reads, TCRdb called clonotypes with MiXCR, one entry per CDR3 protein. The data show around 1,000,000 distinct CDR3 sequences, 20% to 25% seen once. These data also formed part of another study, on T cells of mothers and their children.

Source material: blood. The receptors originated from a girl aged 2-10 years in good health.

In this sample, this clonotype turned up a few times. J is TRBJ1-6 and V is TRBV6-5; D not certain. Trimming took off 6 bases at V and 5 bases at J, with 8 bases between the two ends. The germline CDR1 and CDR2 sequences are MNHEY and SVGAGI. This CDR3 comprises 13 residues. The CDR3 reads CASRTGNNSPLHF. CDR3 sequence (DNA): TGTGCCAGCAGGACCGGGAATAATTCACCCCTCCACTTT.

The CDR3 spells CSAQRQGHEETQYF. The CDR3 DNA reads TGCAGCGCCCAGCGACAGGGGCACGAAGAGACCCAGTACTTC. The rearrangement links TRBV29-1 to TRBJ2-5; TRBD1 agrees at 8 bases. Per the germline V gene, CDR1 is SQVTM and CDR2 is ANQGSEA. The length of the CDR3 is 14 residues. Losses at the gene ends were 7 bases for V and 3 bases for J; bases not matched to a gene: 10.

This clonotype was counted between two and nine times. The rearrangement joins TRBV7-9 to TRBJ1-2; TRBD1 aligns across 7 bases. In germline, CDR1 is SEHNR, CDR2 FQNEAQ (reference sequence). V gave up 4 bases and J gave up 4 bases; unmatched junction bases: 3. CDR3 length: 13 residues. The CDR3 sequence: CASSSQGIYGYTF. DNA for the CDR3: TGTGCCAGCAGCTCACAGGGGATCTATGGCTACACCTTC.

J is TRBJ1-6 and V is TRBV28, with D possibly matching TRBD1 (5 bases). Between the trimmed V and J ends, which lost 9 bases and 8 bases, there was a span of 23 bases. CDR1 and CDR2 (germline): MDHEN, SYDVKM. The CDR3 covers 16 residues. In nucleotides, the CDR3 is TGTGCCAGTACCCCAGGCCCACAGGCGACGGATTCACCCCTCCACTTT. This gives the protein CASTPGPQATDSPLHF. Looking up the rest from reference TRBV28 and TRBJ1-6 gives the full variable domain: DVKVTQSSRYLVKRTGEKVFLECVQDMDHENMFWYRQDPGLGLRLIYFSYDVKMKEKGDIPEGYSVSREKKERFSLILESASTNQTSMYLCASTPGPQATDSPLHFGNGTRLTVT.

The chain joins TRBV11-3 to TRBJ1-4, with D maybe TRBD1 (5 bases). V was shortened by 3 bases and J by 6 bases, with 11 bases between the two germline ends. This CDR3 is built from 14 residues. Germline CDR1 reads SGHNT; CDR2 reads YENEEA. CDR3: CASSFFQGDEKLFF. In DNA, the CDR3 is TGTGCCAGCAGCTTCTTCCAAGGGGATGAAAAACTGTTTTTT.

V usage is TRBV7-9 and J usage is TRBJ1-2; 7 bases map to TRBD1. After removal of 2 bases from V and 3 bases from J, the junction contained 9 bases not matched to a gene. The CDR3 has 16 amino acids. CDR1 and CDR2 from the germline V gene are SEHNR and FQNEAQ (reference sequence). The CDR3 nucleotides are TGTGCCAGCAGCTTAAGGGCAGGGGGACTCGACTATGGCTACACCTTC. Translated, it gives CASSLRAGGLDYGYTF.

This rearrangement joins TRBV11-2 to TRBJ2-4; tentatively, D is TRBD2 (6 bases). The CDR3 has 15 residues. Germline loops: CDR1 SGHAT, CDR2 FQNNGV. V was shortened by 2 bases and J by 2 bases, with 10 bases between the two germline ends. CDR3 region: CASSLSGHSKNIQYF. DNA for the CDR3: TGTGCCAGCAGCTTAAGCGGGCACTCCAAAAACATTCAGTACTTC.

This clonotype turned up a few times. This chain's CDR3 is CASSELGAVETQYF. CDR3 DNA sequence: TGTGCCAGCAGTGAACTAGGGGCTGTGGAGACCCAGTACTTC. This chain joins TRBV2 and TRBJ2-5, with a possible D match to TRBD1 (5 bases). This CDR3 contains 14 residues. Germline assignment: CDR1 SNHLY and CDR2 FYNNEI. V lost 2 bases and J 5 bases, leaving 12 bases between the germline ends.

The chain recombines TRBV2 with TRBJ2-1; 7 positions agree with TRBD2. CDR1 is SNHLY and CDR2 is FYNNEI in the germline V gene. This CDR3 contains 15 residues. With V trimmed by 6 bases and J by 0 bases, 5 bases remained unmatched. CDR3 sequence reads: CASSGWTSSYNEQFF. CDR3 DNA: TGTGCCAGCAGCGGTTGGACTAGCTCCTACAATGAGCAGTTCTTC.

The chain joins TRBV5-1 to TRBJ2-5; tentative D call: TRBD1 (5 bases). Trimming took 0 bases from V and 5 from J, leaving 17 bases between them. This CDR3 is built from 16 residues. Germline-derived CDR1 and CDR2 are SGHRS and YFSETQ. The chain's CDR3 is CASSLAFSGLGETQYF. CDR3 coding DNA: TGCGCCAGCAGCTTGGCCTTCTCAGGGCTAGGGGAGACCCAGTACTTC.

This clonotype was detected a few times. The chain uses TRBV5-1 and TRBJ1-1; D is uncertain. V lost 5 bases and J lost 4, with 12 bases in between. Per germline, CDR1 SGHRS and CDR2 YFSETQ. The CDR3 length is 13 residues. CDR3: CASRVGEGTEAFF. The CDR3 DNA is TGCGCCAGCAGAGTCGGGGAGGGCACTGAAGCTTTCTTT. Drawing the rest from reference TRBV5-1 and TRBJ1-1, the complete variable domain is KAGVTQTPRYLIKTRGQQVTLSCSPISGHRSVSWYQQTPGQGLQFLFEYFSETQRNKGNFPGRFSGRQFSNSRSEMNVSTLELGDSALYLCASRVGEGTEAFFGQGTRLTVV.

The chain joins TRBV12-3 or TRBV12-4 to TRBJ2-7, with unresolved D. The CDR3 contains 15 residues. V was clipped by 3 bases and J by 6 bases, with 18 bases between them. The CDR3, as DNA: TGTGCCAGCAGTTTGGTAGGCAGTCCCCTACGCGAGCAGTACTTC. Its translation is CASSLVGSPLREQYF.

The chain has TRBV29-1 and TRBJ2-5; D might be TRBD2 (5 bases). There are 15 residues in the CDR3. Germline V lookup: CDR1 SQVTM, CDR2 ANQGSEA. Trimming pared 0 bases from V and 8 bases from J, leaving 19 bases between. The CDR3 DNA sequence: TGCAGCGTTGAAGATGGAGGACTTTCCGCGATCACCCAGTACTTC. Residues: CSVEDGGLSAITQYF.

This chain connects TRBV4-1 to TRBJ2-3; TRBD2 is a possible D gene (6 bases). CDR1 is MGHRA and CDR2 is YSYEKL in the germline V gene. The CDR3 runs to 15 residues. V was shortened by 1 base and J by 4 bases, with 12 bases between the two germline ends. CDR3 bases: TGCGCCAGCAGCCAAGTCGGAGGGAGATCAGATACGCAGTATTTT. As protein: CASSQVGGRSDTQYF.

This clonotype has ten or more counts. The gene calls are TRBV6-5 and TRBJ2-1; a possible D gene is TRBD1 (5 bases). The CDR3 totals 15 residues. Germline V CDR1 and CDR2: MNHEY, SVGAGI. With 5 bases removed from V and 3 bases from J, the gap between germline ends came to 14 bases. DNA for the CDR3: TGTGCCAGCAGTCCGACAGCAAAGATCTACAATGAGCAGTTCTTC. This codes for CASSPTAKIYNEQFF.